This TCR beta chain is from a study of T cell responses to AZD1222 COVID-19 vaccine. For the study at large: Analyses pooled second doses at about 4 or about 12 weeks.

Concerning this clone: The antigen remains undetermined.

Trimming removed 0 bases from V and 9 bases from J, with 14 bases in between. The CDR3 is 14 residues long. In germline, CDR1 is SNHLY, CDR2 FYNNEI. Here immunoSEQ multiplex PCR was the method, and the copy in TCRdb shows in-frame clones only, minus some. The top ten clones hold roughly 6% of a sample with 75,000 to 100,000 clones, 88% of them seen once. Study-wide findings and caveats: Spike-spanning, vaccine-associated CD4 TCRs were dominant at 160-218 and 743-854. Donors were chiefly white British, with a greater number of females, and clonal diversity was perhaps underestimated. Seropositive AZD1222 recipients at baseline numbered only five or six.

This clonotype originated in an adult in good health. Sequencing used peripheral blood, obtained on day 0 of AZD1222 vaccination. This chain uses TRBV2 with TRBJ2-5; weak D call: TRBD2 (6 bases). The CDR3 bases are TGTGCCAGCAGTGAAGCGGTGCAGGGAGGTGCCCAGTACTTC. Translated: CASSEAVQGGAQYF.